The 31 T cell receptor beta chains below all came from one sample that was sequenced in a study of T-cell memory formation after mild COVID-19. TCRdb itself ran the 5' RACE reads through MiXCR, one entry per CDR3 protein. The data show 450,000 to 650,000 distinct CDR3 sequences, approximately 18% seen once. Sequences were obtained from PBMCs or a T cell subset sorted from them (not recorded which). The receptors were sampled from an adult woman who had mild COVID-19 (a few samples of this study predate the infection). Cell type and time point are not known.

This clonotype was observed a handful of times. The rearrangement joins TRBV27 to TRBJ2-7, with 9 bases aligning to TRBD2. Germline values: CDR1 MNHEY, CDR2 SMNVEV (reference sequence). The CDR3 contains 15 residues. V was pared by 10 bases and J by 5 bases, with 15 bases of the junction left unmatched. CDR3 DNA sequence: TGTGCCACCAAAACGGCGGGAGGGCCGGTCCACGAGCAGTACTTC. Encoded protein: CATKTAGGPVHEQYF.

V and J are TRBV5-1 and TRBJ2-1; 10 nucleotides match TRBD2. This CDR3 is 17 amino acids long. Germline V gene data show CDR1 as SGHRS and CDR2 as YFSETQ. V dropped 3 bases and J dropped 8; count of bases not matched to a gene: 14. CDR3 DNA: TGCGCCAGCAGCTCCTCTCTAGCGGGAGAAGGCCTCCATGAGCAGTTCTTC. As protein: CASSSSLAGEGLHEQFF.

This chain connects TRBV9 to TRBJ1-1; D remains unclear. The CDR3 is made up of 15 amino acids. The ends were cut back, 3 bases at V and 6 bases at J, with 18 bases in the middle. Germline V gene sequence: CDR1 SGDLS, CDR2 YYNGEE. Here the CDR3 reads CASSANIGPDAEAFF. The CDR3 DNA follows: TGTGCCAGCAGCGCGAACATCGGGCCGGACGCTGAAGCTTTCTTT.

This clonotype has just a few counts. The V and J genes are TRBV3-1 and TRBJ2-3; a weak D match, TRBD2 (7 bases). This CDR3 region has 16 residues. Germline CDR1 LGHDT, CDR2 YNNKEL (reference sequence). V lost 4 bases and J 5 bases, leaving 19 bases between the germline ends. The DNA of the CDR3 is TGTGCCAGCAGCCCCTATGTACGGGGGGCTCAAGATACGCAGTATTTT. Translating gives CASSPYVRGAQDTQYF.

This clonotype was observed many times. This chain links TRBV5-1 with TRBJ2-7, with D tentatively TRBD2 (6 bases). V gave up 9 bases and J gave up 2 bases, with 21 bases separating them. This CDR3 has 15 residues. Looked up from germline, CDR1 is SGHRS and CDR2 is YFSETQ. The CDR3 here is CAIHKERAVAYEQYF. The CDR3 DNA is TGCGCCATCCACAAAGAGCGGGCAGTGGCCTACGAGCAGTACTTC.

The chain employs TRBV6-6 and TRBJ1-1; the match to TRBD1 covers 7 bases. Germline loops: CDR1 MNHNY, CDR2 SVGAGI (reference sequence). V lost 5 bases and J lost 4; bases outside the gene matches: 7. This CDR3 contains 14 residues. In DNA form, the CDR3 reads TGTGCCAGCAGTGCACAGGGGATAGCCACTGAAGCTTTCTTT. This encodes CASSAQGIATEAFF.

The chain combines TRBV2 with TRBJ1-1; tentative D call: TRBD1 (5 bases). Between the trimmed V and J ends, which lost 6 bases and 7 bases, there was a span of 9 bases. CDR3 length: 11 amino acids. Germline V gene sequence: CDR1 SNHLY, CDR2 FYNNEI. CDR3 DNA sequence: TGTGCCAGCAGCAGACAGTTTGAAGCTTTCTTT. It specifies CASSRQFEAFF. The variable domain in full, with the rest retrieved from reference TRBV2 and TRBJ1-1, is EPEVTQTPSHQVTQMGQEVILRCVPISNHLYFYWYRQILGQKVEFLVSFYNNEISEKSEIFDDQFSVERPDGSNFTLKIRSTKLEDSAMYFCASSRQFEAFFGQGTRLTVV.

There are a few counts of this clonotype. This chain uses TRBV20-1 with TRBJ1-2, with D tentatively TRBD1 (6 bases). The CDR3 loop spans 12 amino acids. Looked up from germline, CDR1 is DFQATT and CDR2 is SNEGSKA (reference sequence). V lost 2 bases and J lost 7, with 11 bases in between. The CDR3 nucleotides read TGCAGTGCTAGAATTAACAGGGTTGGCTACACCTTC. Translation gives CSARINRVGYTF.

The chain uses TRBV7-8 and TRBJ1-6, with 9 bases identical to TRBD1. CDR3 length: 15 amino acids. V trimming: 5 bases; J trimming: 7 bases; junction bases outside the gene matches: 6. CDR1 and CDR2 (germline): SGHVS, FQNEAQ. CDR3 in amino acids: CASSNGQGLNSPLHF. As DNA, the CDR3 is TGTGCCAGCAGCAATGGACAGGGGCTCAATTCACCCCTCCACTTT.

This clonotype appeared a few times. V is TRBV20-1 and J is TRBJ2-5; 7 bases match TRBD2. The J segment lost 4 bases and the V segment lost 0 bases, leaving 17 bases of the junction unmatched. CDR1 is DFQATT, CDR2 SNEGSKA, per germline (reference sequence). The CDR3 is 18 residues long. CDR3 residues: CSARDDLPAGKFRETQYF. The CDR3 region has the DNA TGCAGTGCTAGAGATGATCTACCAGCGGGAAAATTTAGAGAGACCCAGTACTTC.

Ten or more counts support this clonotype. V and J are TRBV5-6 and TRBJ2-5; a possible D gene is TRBD1 (6 bases). Trimming shortened V by 1 base and J by 1 base, and 14 bases separated the two germline ends. The CDR3 loop spans 16 amino acids. Per the germline V gene, CDR1 is SGHDT and CDR2 is YYEEEE. CDR3 amino acids: CASSLRRTETQETQYF. CDR3 in DNA: TGTGCCAGCAGCTTGCGCCGGACAGAGACCCAAGAGACCCAGTACTTC.

The rearrangement links TRBV5-8 to TRBJ2-3; possible D gene TRBD2, 5 bases. V lost 4 bases, J lost 2 bases, and 14 bases lay in between. There are 15 residues in the CDR3. Germline V gives CDR1 SGHTS, CDR2 YDEGEE. In nucleotides, the CDR3 is TGTGCCAGCAGCCGAGGGTACGGTGACACAGATACGCAGTATTTT. Amino acids: CASSRGYGDTDTQYF.

In its sample, this clonotype was seen a few times. The chain joins TRBV24-1 to TRBJ2-5; D unclear. V dropped 5 bases and J dropped 0 bases, with 9 bases sitting between them. Germline-derived CDR1 and CDR2 are KGHDR and SFDVKD. The CDR3 length is 14 residues. CDR3 bases: TGTGCCACCAGTGGGACCGGCAACCAAGAGACCCAGTACTTC. It yields the protein CATSGTGNQETQYF.

This sequence joins TRBV28 and TRBJ1-1; 12 bases fit TRBD1. Germline CDR1 and CDR2: MDHEN and SYDVKM. The CDR3 extends over 13 amino acids. After removal of 5 bases from V and 11 bases from J, the junction contained 6 bases not matched to a gene. CDR3 sequence (DNA): TGTGCCAGCAGTCCTGGGACAGGGGGCAAGGCTTTCTTT. Translating gives CASSPGTGGKAFF.

This clonotype was observed a handful of times. CDR3 sequence: CASSREKNTEAFF. The CDR3 nucleotides are TGTGCCAGCTCACGGGAAAAGAACACTGAAGCTTTCTTT. The rearrangement links TRBV18 to TRBJ1-1; D unclear. V was cut by 4 bases and J by 1 base, with 7 bases left in between. CDR3 length equals 13 residues. The germline CDR1 and CDR2 sequences are KGHSH and LQKENI.

V usage is TRBV2 and J usage is TRBJ1-2; D is possibly TRBD1 (6 bases). The V end was cut by 3 bases, the J end by 12 bases, with 20 bases between. In germline, CDR1 is SNHLY, CDR2 FYNNEI. This CDR3 contains 14 residues. DNA for the CDR3: TGTGCCAGCAGTGACGAGCAGGGGAGGGGAAGGGACACCTTC. Amino acids: CASSDEQGRGRDTF.

A few counts support this clonotype. The V and J genes are TRBV5-5 and TRBJ2-7; perhaps D is TRBD1 or TRBD2 (5 bases each). The CDR3 is 15 amino acids. Germline CDR1 reads SGHKS; CDR2 reads YYEKEE (reference sequence). With 0 bases removed from V and 0 bases from J, the gap between germline ends came to 10 bases. Written as DNA, the CDR3 is TGTGCCAGCAGCTTGGTGGACACTAGCTCCTACGAGCAGTACTTC. This encodes CASSLVDTSSYEQYF.

The rearrangement joins TRBV5-1 to TRBJ1-2, with TRBD1 matching 10 bases. Per the germline V gene, CDR1 is SGHRS and CDR2 is YFSETQ. J gave up 5 bases and V 4 bases, and 14 bases lay outside the gene matches. The CDR3 has 17 amino acids. The CDR3 loop reads CASSPLTGGIGSYGYTF. CDR3 DNA sequence: TGCGCCAGCAGCCCGTTGACAGGGGGCATTGGATCGTATGGCTACACCTTC.

V is TRBV7-2 and J is TRBJ2-2, with a tentative D call TRBD1 (8 bases). CDR1 and CDR2 from the germline V gene are SGHTA and FQGNSA. The V end lost 6 bases, the J end lost 7 bases, and 18 bases lay between the germline ends. CDR3 length: 15 amino acids. The CDR3 sequence is CASSSTGGAVGELFF. The CDR3 DNA follows: TGTGCCAGCAGTTCTACAGGGGGGGCGGTCGGGGAGCTGTTTTTT.

The V gene is TRBV5-1, the J gene TRBJ2-7; D call uncertain. V was cut by 4 bases and J by 6 bases, with 17 bases left in between. Germline lookup yields CDR1 SGHRS and CDR2 YFSETQ. This CDR3 is built from 14 residues. Written as DNA, the CDR3 is TGCGCCAGCAGCCACGTGTCAGGTAGGCGCGAGCAGTACTTC. Amino acids: CASSHVSGRREQYF.

The chain recombines TRBV24-1 with TRBJ1-4; a possible D gene is TRBD1 (5 bases). V was cut by 2 bases and J by 7 bases, with 10 bases left in between. Germline CDR1 KGHDR, CDR2 SFDVKD. The CDR3 covers 14 residues. In DNA form, the CDR3 reads TGTGCCACCAGTGATTCGGCGAGGGGTGAAAAACTGTTTTTT. It yields the protein CATSDSARGEKLFF.

This clonotype was seen a few times. The rearrangement joins TRBV10-3 to TRBJ2-7; 12 bases align to TRBD1. The CDR3 has 13 residues. The V gene's germline CDR1 is ENHRY and CDR2 SYGVKD. The ends lost 8 bases at V and 7 bases at J; junction bases unmatched: 6. The CDR3: CAISGQGAGEQYF. Written as DNA, the CDR3 is TGTGCCATCTCGGGACAGGGGGCGGGGGAGCAGTACTTC.

This clonotype appeared a few times. The chain employs TRBV9 and TRBJ2-1, with D possibly being TRBD2 (7 bases). There are 17 residues in the CDR3. CDR1 and CDR2 from the germline V gene are SGDLS and YYNGEE. V was shortened by 4 bases and J by 2 bases, with 19 bases between the two germline ends. The CDR3 DNA reads as TGTGCCAGCAGCAGTATGGGGGGGGCCGATCCCTACAATGAGCAGTTCTTC. Encoded protein: CASSSMGGADPYNEQFF.

The chain uses TRBV7-9 and TRBJ2-1, with TRBD2 matching 13 bases. The CDR3 is 15 residues long. CDR1 and CDR2 from the germline V gene are SEHNR and FQNEAQ (reference sequence). V gave up 0 bases and J gave up 14 bases; unmatched junction bases: 7. Here the CDR3 DNA reads TGTGCCAGCAGCTTAGCAGGGACTAGCGGGACCCTCAAGTTCTTC. Translating gives CASSLAGTSGTLKFF.

This clonotype was detected only a few times. The chain combines TRBV7-2 with TRBJ2-3; possible D gene TRBD1, 6 bases. Per germline, CDR1 SGHTA and CDR2 FQGNSA. CDR3 size: 16 residues. Trimming pared 1 base from V and 5 bases from J, leaving 16 bases between. The DNA of the CDR3 is TGTGCCAGCAGCTTAGTGTCAGGGGCTCGAGTAGATACGCAGTATTTT. Translation gives CASSLVSGARVDTQYF.

At least ten counts were recorded for this clonotype. This rearrangement joins TRBV5-5 to TRBJ2-2; TRBD2 aligns across 7 bases. The J segment lost 5 bases and the V segment lost 2 bases, leaving 6 bases of the junction unmatched. This CDR3 comprises 15 residues. Per germline, CDR1 SGHKS and CDR2 YYEKEE (reference sequence). The CDR3: CASSFFKRDTGELFF. The CDR3 DNA sequence: TGTGCCAGCAGCTTCTTCAAGCGGGATACCGGGGAGCTGTTTTTT.

This clonotype came up a few times. The J gene is TRBJ2-7, the V gene TRBV19; 7 nucleotides align to TRBD1. The CDR3 length is 13 residues. Trimming cost V 9 bases and J 7 bases; bases outside gene matches: 12. Germline V lookup: CDR1 LNHDA, CDR2 SQIVND (reference sequence). The CDR3 is CASTGTDLREQYF. CDR3 in DNA: TGTGCCAGCACTGGGACAGACCTACGAGAGCAGTACTTC.

The chain is built from TRBV7-6 and TRBJ1-5; D is undetermined. The CDR3 sequence is 13 residues long. V dropped 1 base and J dropped 6 bases, with 7 bases sitting between them. Germline-derived CDR1 and CDR2 are SGHVS and FNYEAQ. The CDR3 nucleotides read TGTGCCAGCAGCTTAGGGCCCTTTCAGCCCCAGCATTTT. Encoded protein: CASSLGPFQPQHF. The variable domain in full, completed from reference TRBV7-6 and TRBJ1-5, reads GAGVSQSPRYKVTKRGQDVALRCDPISGHVSLYWYRQALGQGPEFLTYFNYEAQQDKSGLPNDRFSAERPEGSISTLTIQRTEQRDSAMYRCASSLGPFQPQHFGDGTRLSIL.

The J gene is TRBJ2-3, the V gene TRBV7-3; D not resolved. The CDR3 is 15 residues long. V lost 7 bases and J 2 bases, leaving 16 bases between the germline ends. Germline-derived CDR1 and CDR2 are SGHTA and FQGTGA. This CDR3 reads CASTLGNSNTDTQYF. The CDR3 DNA follows: TGTGCCAGCACCCTGGGGAACTCGAACACAGATACGCAGTATTTT.

The chain employs TRBV7-8 and TRBJ1-1, with 7 bases matching TRBD1. Germline CDR1 reads SGHVS; CDR2 reads FQNEAQ. V lost 2 bases and J lost 5; bases outside the gene matches: 14. CDR3 length equals 17 residues. Written as DNA, the CDR3 is TGTGCCAGCAGCTTATTTTTTAGGGGGCGGGCTAGGACTGAAGCTTTCTTT. Its translation: CASSLFFRGRARTEAFF.

The rearrangement joins TRBV20-1 to TRBJ1-6; TRBD1 aligns across 8 bases. Trimming at V came to 1 base and at J to 7 bases, leaving 3 bases not matched to a gene. CDR3 size: 14 residues. Germline V CDR1 and CDR2: DFQATT, SNEGSKA (reference sequence). DNA for the CDR3: TGCAGTGCTAGAGTCGGGACAGGCAATTCACCCCTCCACTTT. It yields the protein CSARVGTGNSPLHF.